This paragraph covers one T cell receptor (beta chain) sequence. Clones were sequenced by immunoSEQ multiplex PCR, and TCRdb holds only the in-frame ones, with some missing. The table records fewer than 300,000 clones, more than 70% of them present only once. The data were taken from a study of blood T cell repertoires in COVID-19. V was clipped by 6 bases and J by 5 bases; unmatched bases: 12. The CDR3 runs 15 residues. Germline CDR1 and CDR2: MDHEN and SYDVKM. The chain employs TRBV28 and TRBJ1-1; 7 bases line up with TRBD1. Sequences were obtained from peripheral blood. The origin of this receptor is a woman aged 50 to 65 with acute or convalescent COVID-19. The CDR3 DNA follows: TGTGCCAGCAGATCTCCAGACAGGGCAGGAACTGAAGCTTTCTTT. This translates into CASRSPDRAGTEAFF.